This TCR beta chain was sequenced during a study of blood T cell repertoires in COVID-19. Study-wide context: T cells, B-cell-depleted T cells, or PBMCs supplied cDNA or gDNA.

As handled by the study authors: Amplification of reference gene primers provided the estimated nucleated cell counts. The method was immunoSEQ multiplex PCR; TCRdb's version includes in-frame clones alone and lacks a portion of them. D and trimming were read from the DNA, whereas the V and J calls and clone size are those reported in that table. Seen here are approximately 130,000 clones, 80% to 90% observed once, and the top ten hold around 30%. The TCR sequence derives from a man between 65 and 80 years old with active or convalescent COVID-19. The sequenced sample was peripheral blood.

The CDR3 here is CASGNRGPFSEQFF. The DNA of the CDR3 is TGTGCCAGCGGGAACAGGGGGCCTTTCAGTGAGCAGTTCTTC. The V and J genes are TRBV27 and TRBJ2-1; 9 nucleotides line up with TRBD1. The CDR3 extends over 14 amino acids. V shed 8 bases and J 9 bases; nucleotides not matched to a gene: 11. Germline assignment: CDR1 MNHEY and CDR2 SMNVEV (reference sequence).